This passage covers 18 T cell receptor beta chains from one sample sequenced in a study of cytomegalovirus exposure and HLA in healthy donors. Primers included in the PCR were 60 Vbeta and 13 Jbeta primers. Method: immunoSEQ multiplex PCR; TCRdb's copy keeps in-frame clones and lacks some. The sample yields more than 90,000 clones, under 85% seen once. The specimen sequenced was PBMCs. Receptors originate from a woman in her forties in good health and CMV-seronegative.

The chain joins TRBV7-9 to TRBJ2-2; possible D gene TRBD2, 6 bases. From germline, CDR1 is SEHNR and CDR2 FQNEAQ (reference sequence). The V gene lost 1 base and the J gene lost 5 bases, with 14 bases spanning the gap. The CDR3 spans 16 residues. The CDR3 loop is CASSLDPGSRTGELFF. DNA for the CDR3: TGTGCCAGCAGCTTAGATCCCGGGAGCCGTACCGGGGAGCTGTTTTTT.

The V gene is TRBV15, the J gene TRBJ1-1; D might be TRBD1 (5 bases). Germline V lookup: CDR1 LNHNV, CDR2 YYDKDF (reference sequence). The CDR3 totals 14 residues. The V and J ends lost 5 bases and 6 bases respectively, with 16 bases between them. CDR3 DNA sequence: TGTGCCACCAGCGCGACCCCAGGGTTTCCTGAAGCTTTCTTT. It encodes CATSATPGFPEAFF.

The chain has TRBV6-6 and TRBJ2-1, with D perhaps matching TRBD2 (6 bases). In germline, CDR1 is MNHNY, CDR2 SVGAGI (reference sequence). The CDR3 loop spans 14 amino acids. Trimming took off 0 bases at V and 7 bases at J, with 10 bases between the two ends. CDR3 bases: TGTGCCAGCAGTTACTCGGAGGGCGTTAATGAGCAGTTCTTC. This sequence encodes CASSYSEGVNEQFF.

V and J are TRBV9 and TRBJ2-5; possibly TRBD1 for D (7 bases). This CDR3 is built from 18 residues. Germline V gene sequence: CDR1 SGDLS, CDR2 YYNGEE. Trimming took 4 bases from V and 5 from J, leaving 27 bases between them. The CDR3 DNA reads TGTGCCAGCAGCCCCACTGGGGGGACAGCCATAAGTCGGGAGACCCAGTACTTC. Encoded protein: CASSPTGGTAISRETQYF.

The chain recombines TRBV18 with TRBJ1-2; D unresolved. V lost 0 bases and J 7 bases, leaving 12 bases between the germline ends. Germline CDR1 KGHSH, CDR2 LQKENI. The CDR3 sequence is 14 residues long. CDR3 sequence reads: CASSPPTNRPGYTF. Written as DNA, the CDR3 is TGTGCCAGCTCACCACCAACGAACAGACCTGGCTACACCTTC.

The chain uses TRBV5-1 and TRBJ1-4; the D is unclear. The CDR3 loop spans 14 amino acids. The germline V gene encodes CDR1 SGHRS and CDR2 YFSETQ. V was shortened by 3 bases and J by 3 bases, with 9 bases between the two germline ends. CDR3 residues: CASSSGTANEKLFF. The CDR3 region has the DNA TGCGCCAGCAGCTCCGGAACAGCTAATGAAAAACTGTTTTTT.

J is TRBJ2-7 and V is TRBV28, with 8 nucleotides matching TRBD1. Germline V gives CDR1 MDHEN, CDR2 SYDVKM. This CDR3 spans 13 amino acids. Trimming at V came to 6 bases and at J to 4 bases, leaving 5 bases not matched to a gene. CDR3 loop: CASRQGAIYEQYF. For the CDR3, the DNA is TGTGCCAGCAGGCAGGGGGCGATTTACGAGCAGTACTTC.

The chain joins TRBV7-8 to TRBJ1-1; D gene uncertain. V was trimmed by 2 bases and J by 4 bases, leaving 8 bases between them. The CDR3 runs 13 residues. Germline loops: CDR1 SGHVS, CDR2 FQNEAQ. The CDR3 region has the DNA TGTGCCAGCAGCTTATTCGGGAGCACTGAAGCTTTCTTT. It translates to CASSLFGSTEAFF. Variable domain in full (rest from reference TRBV7-8 and TRBJ1-1): GAGVSQSPRYKVAKRGQDVALRCDPISGHVSLFWYQQALGQGPEFLTYFQNEAQLDKSGLPSDRFFAERPEGSVSTLKIQRTQQEDSAVYLCASSLFGSTEAFFGQGTRLTVV.

This chain uses TRBV27 with TRBJ2-2, with 8 bases that match TRBD2. V lost 6 bases and J lost 1; bases outside the gene matches: 13. CDR3 length equals 18 residues. Germline values: CDR1 MNHEY, CDR2 SMNVEV (reference sequence). CDR3 in amino acids: CASSPRVLSGRNTGELFF. CDR3 in DNA: TGTGCCAGCAGCCCGAGGGTCTTGAGCGGGAGGAACACCGGGGAGCTGTTTTTT.

The chain employs TRBV5-1 and TRBJ1-1, with unresolved D. The V gene's germline CDR1 is SGHRS and CDR2 YFSETQ. CDR3 size: 16 residues. Trimming removed 0 bases at V and 4 bases at J, with 16 bases between. Here the CDR3 reads CASSLGLEARSTEAFF. The CDR3 nucleotides are TGCGCCAGCAGCTTGGGTTTAGAGGCGCGGAGCACTGAAGCTTTCTTT.

The rearrangement uses TRBV5-1 and TRBJ2-5, with D tentatively TRBD2 (5 bases). The CDR3 contains 13 residues. Germline CDR1 reads SGHRS; CDR2 reads YFSETQ. Deletions cut 3 bases from V and 4 bases from J, with 10 bases between. CDR3 region: CASSSDWLETQYF. The CDR3 bases are TGCGCCAGCAGCTCGGACTGGCTAGAGACCCAGTACTTC. Filled out from reference TRBV5-1 and TRBJ2-5, the complete variable domain reads KAGVTQTPRYLIKTRGQQVTLSCSPISGHRSVSWYQQTPGQGLQFLFEYFSETQRNKGNFPGRFSGRQFSNSRSEMNVSTLELGDSALYLCASSSDWLETQYFGPGTRLLVL.

This clone has a handful of counts. The chain combines TRBV2 with TRBJ1-1; D is uncertain. Per germline, CDR1 SNHLY and CDR2 FYNNEI. Trimming removed 8 bases from V and 1 base from J, with 11 bases in between. The CDR3 has 13 residues. CDR3 in DNA: TGTGCCAGCTGGGCAGGTGGGAACACTGAAGCTTTCTTT. It yields the protein CASWAGGNTEAFF.

The chain joins TRBV2 to TRBJ2-2; D is unresolved. Looked up from germline, CDR1 is SNHLY and CDR2 is FYNNEI. Trimming cost V 8 bases and J 3 bases, with 13 bases left between them. The CDR3 totals 14 residues. The CDR3 reads CASRPGRYTGELFF. The CDR3 bases are TGTGCCAGCCGTCCCGGTCGGTACACCGGGGAGCTGTTTTTT.

A few counts support this clone. The chain joins TRBV7-2 to TRBJ1-4; TRBD1 agrees at 10 bases. There are 15 residues in the CDR3. J lost 5 bases, V lost 6 bases, and 6 bases had no gene match. Germline V lookup: CDR1 SGHTA, CDR2 FQGNSA. CDR3 residues: CASRFPGQGNEKLFF. Written as DNA, the CDR3 is TGTGCCAGCAGGTTTCCGGGACAGGGGAATGAAAAACTGTTTTTT.

In this sample, this clone turned up once. This chain connects TRBV4-3 to TRBJ1-5, with TRBD1 matching 9 bases. V dropped 0 bases and J dropped 4; count of bases not matched to a gene: 4. The CDR3 totals 16 residues. Germline CDR1 LGHNA, CDR2 YSLEER. The CDR3 loop is CASSQDATGGNQPQHF. The CDR3 bases are TGCGCCAGCAGCCAAGACGCGACAGGGGGTAATCAGCCCCAGCATTTT.

The chain links TRBV11-2 to TRBJ2-1; no definite D call. Germline values: CDR1 SGHAT, CDR2 FQNNGV. The germline V and J ends were trimmed by 1 base and 9 bases, with 10 bases remaining between them. CDR3 length: 13 amino acids. The CDR3 protein is CASSLGLRPEQFF. The DNA for the CDR3 is TGTGCCAGCAGCTTAGGACTGAGACCTGAGCAGTTCTTC.

CDR3 residues: CASSAEDSSGNTIYF. The CDR3 DNA follows: TGTGCCAGCAGCGCCGAGGACAGCTCTGGAAACACCATATATTTT. The chain links TRBV6-5 to TRBJ1-3, with a possible D match to TRBD1 (6 bases). Trimming cost V 6 bases and J 0 bases, with 12 bases left between them. This CDR3 is built from 15 residues. Germline-derived CDR1 and CDR2 are MNHEY and SVGAGI.

Of note for this clone: Because the CDR3's place on the DNA is in doubt, the DNA is left out and the CDR3 is given as listed by TCRdb. The chain carries TRBV5-6 and TRBJ2-7; TRBD1 was called by the table and not checked on the DNA. From germline, CDR1 is SGHDT and CDR2 YYEEEE. The CDR3 totals 13 residues, both ends included. CDR3 residues: CASSFASGTGANF.